These 20 T cell receptor beta chains originate from one sample sequenced in a study of Ad26.COV2.S vaccination and SARS-CoV-2 variants. Documented treatment: around 19 received Ad26.COV2.S at low or high dose, single or two shots; 5 received placebo; per-sample allocation not given. Day 63 following the first vaccine or placebo injection was when the samples were taken. Sequencing used immunoSEQ multiplex PCR; TCRdb keeps in-frame clones, though not all of them. The sample contains some 290,000 clones, around 84% of which appear only once. Sequencing was performed on peripheral blood, taken in a trial of Ad26.COV2.S vaccine versus placebo. Receptors originate from a person between 18 and 65 years old who received the Ad26.COV2.S COVID-19 vaccine or a placebo.

The chain couples TRBV21-1 to TRBJ1-6; the table names TRBD1, a call not compared with the DNA. TRBV21-1 is a documented pseudogene. This CDR3 contains 18 residues. CDR3 DNA: TGTGCCAGCAGCAATGAGGACAGGGGGTCTTCCTATAATTCACCCCTCCACTTT. Its translation is CASSNEDRGSSYNSPLHF.

V is TRBV3-1 (or the pseudogene TRBV3-2) and J is TRBJ1-1; 7 bases are a match to TRBD1. The J segment lost 9 bases and the V segment lost 3 bases, leaving 7 bases of the junction unmatched. CDR1 is LGHDT, CDR2 YNNKEL, per germline (reference sequence). CDR3 length: 13 amino acids. The CDR3 loop is CASSQELGQKAFF. Written as DNA, the CDR3 is TGTGCCAGCAGCCAGGAGTTGGGACAGAAAGCTTTCTTT.

As to this clone: Different DNA sequences within this sample yield the same CDR3. The J gene is TRBJ2-7, the V gene TRBV6-5, with D tentatively TRBD1 (5 bases). Germline CDR1 MNHEY, CDR2 SVGAGI. The CDR3 loop spans 15 amino acids. V was clipped by 0 bases and J by 3 bases, with 12 bases between them. Written as DNA, the CDR3 is TGTGCCAGCAGTTACTCGATTACAGGCGTCTACGAGCAGTACTTC. This encodes CASSYSITGVYEQYF.

The chain's CDR3 is CASIRSGRDYGYTF. The CDR3 DNA reads TGTGCCAGCATCCGGTCAGGGAGGGACTATGGCTACACCTTC. V is TRBV5-4 and J is TRBJ1-2; D might be TRBD1 (5 bases). CDR3 size: 14 residues. Germline V gene sequence: CDR1 SGHNT, CDR2 YYREEE (reference sequence). With 6 bases removed from V and 3 bases from J, the gap between germline ends came to 15 bases.

The rearrangement links TRBV3-1 (or the pseudogene TRBV3-2) to TRBJ2-7, with D perhaps TRBD2 (6 bases). The CDR3 consists of 14 residues. V dropped 4 bases and J dropped 2 bases, with 12 bases sitting between them. CDR1 LGHDT and CDR2 YNNKEL come from the germline V gene (reference sequence). The CDR3 DNA is TGTGCCAGCAGCCCCGGACTAACCGCCTACGAGCAGTACTTC. It codes for CASSPGLTAYEQYF.

The V gene is TRBV10-3, the J gene TRBJ2-3, with 7 positions matching TRBD1. The CDR3 is 14 residues long. V shed 8 bases and J 2 bases; nucleotides not matched to a gene: 7. Germline assignment: CDR1 ENHRY and CDR2 SYGVKD. CDR3: CAIGKGQNTDTQYF. DNA for the CDR3: TGTGCCATCGGGAAGGGACAGAACACAGATACGCAGTATTTT.

The chain links TRBV30 to TRBJ2-5; 14 nucleotides agree with TRBD2. Germline V gene data show CDR1 as GTSNPN and CDR2 as SVGIG (reference sequence). This CDR3 comprises 20 residues. V was pared by 2 bases and J by 4 bases, with 18 bases of the junction left unmatched. The CDR3 nucleotides are TGTGCCTGGAGTACTGGGACTAGCGGGAGAAAACTTCTACATCTAGAGACCCAGTACTTC. This sequence encodes CAWSTGTSGRKLLHLETQYF.

The chain couples TRBV5-1 to TRBJ1-1; 10 nucleotides agree with TRBD1. The CDR3 covers 14 residues. V gave up 0 bases and J gave up 11 bases; unmatched junction bases: 7. The germline CDR1 and CDR2 sequences are SGHRS and YFSETQ. The DNA of the CDR3 is TGCGCCAGCAGCTTGGGGGACAGGGGATTCACGGCTTTCTTT. Amino acids: CASSLGDRGFTAFF.

This chain uses TRBV30 with TRBJ1-6, with a possible D match to TRBD1 (5 bases). V was cut by 0 bases and J by 6 bases, with 9 bases left in between. The CDR3 extends over 14 amino acids. The germline gives CDR1 GTSNPN, CDR2 SVGIG (reference sequence). For the CDR3, the DNA is TGTGCCTGGAGTGTTGCGGGGGGTAATTCACCCCTCCACTTT. Encoded protein: CAWSVAGGNSPLHF.

V gene TRBV7-3 combines with J gene TRBJ2-2; TRBD2 matches at 9 bases. Germline V gene data show CDR1 as SGHTA and CDR2 as FQGTGA. The junction had 17 bases not matched to a gene; V was cut back by 5 bases and J by 4 bases. This CDR3 is 19 amino acids long. DNA for the CDR3: TGTGCCAGCAGCCCCCGGGGCAGTTGGGCGGGGGGGAGCACCGGGGAGCTGTTTTTT. It encodes CASSPRGSWAGGSTGELFF.

The chain links TRBV7-9 to TRBJ2-6; TRBD1 aligns across 9 bases. The CDR3 length is 18 residues. J was trimmed by 4 bases and V by 8 bases; bases with no gene match: 15. Germline lookup yields CDR1 SEHNR and CDR2 FQNEAQ (reference sequence). CDR3 residues: CASYQQGARTGGANVLTF. The DNA for the CDR3 is TGTGCCAGCTACCAACAGGGGGCGCGAACAGGAGGGGCCAACGTCCTGACTTTC.

The CDR3 bases are TGTGCCAGCAGCTTGTTTACAGGCTGGAACACTGAAGCTTTCTTT. Its protein is CASSLFTGWNTEAFF. The genes are TRBV5-5 and TRBJ1-1; TRBD1 might be the D (5 bases). CDR1 and CDR2 (germline): SGHKS, YYEKEE (reference sequence). This CDR3 comprises 15 residues. Trimming took off 1 base at V and 1 base at J, with 11 bases between the two ends.

The chain links TRBV11-2 to TRBJ1-1, with no clear D. The germline CDR1 and CDR2 sequences are SGHAT and FQNNGV. Trimming took off 2 bases at V and 2 bases at J, with 6 bases between the two ends. CDR3 length: 13 residues. CDR3 DNA sequence: TGTGCCAGCAGCTTATCTTTTAACACTGAAGCTTTCTTT. It translates to CASSLSFNTEAFF. Full variable domain (rest looked up from reference TRBV11-2 and TRBJ1-1): EAGVAQSPRYKIIEKRQSVAFWCNPISGHATLYWYQQILGQGPKLLIQFQNNGVVDDSQLPKDRFSAERLKGVDSTLKIQPAKLEDSAVYLCASSLSFNTEAFFGQGTRLTVV.

The chain links TRBV7-2 to TRBJ1-1, with D hard to call. The germline V and J ends were trimmed by 0 bases and 3 bases, with 5 bases remaining between them. Germline loops: CDR1 SGHTA, CDR2 FQGNSA. CDR3 length: 13 amino acids. In DNA, the CDR3 is TGTGCCAGCAGCTTAGCTGGGTACACTGAAGCTTTCTTT. This encodes CASSLAGYTEAFF.

The V and J genes are TRBV3-1 (or the pseudogene TRBV3-2) and TRBJ2-3; 7 bases match TRBD2. The germline CDR1 and CDR2 sequences are LGHDT and YNNKEL (reference sequence). The CDR3 is made up of 17 amino acids. V shed 0 bases and J 7 bases; nucleotides not matched to a gene: 13. CDR3 loop: CASSQEGSGTTTNTQYF. The CDR3 DNA is TGTGCCAGCAGCCAAGAGGGGAGTGGGACTACGACTAATACGCAGTATTTT.

The chain couples TRBV6-6 to TRBJ1-1; the D is unclear. Germline values: CDR1 MNHNY, CDR2 SVGAGI (reference sequence). The CDR3 runs to 16 residues. Trimming cost V 1 base and J 0 bases, with 12 bases left between them. The CDR3 bases are TGTGCCAGCAGTTACTTGGGGTCAGCCATGAACACTGAAGCTTTCTTT. It encodes CASSYLGSAMNTEAFF.

This clone occurred a few times. V and J are TRBV6-5 and TRBJ1-1; 8 nucleotides align to TRBD1. Per germline, CDR1 MNHEY and CDR2 SVGAGI. V lost 5 bases, J lost 4 bases, and 6 bases stayed unmatched. The CDR3 loop spans 14 amino acids. CDR3 protein: CASSLWTGSTEAFF. The CDR3 DNA is TGTGCCAGCAGTCTGTGGACAGGGAGCACTGAAGCTTTCTTT.

This chain joins TRBV7-2 and TRBJ2-2; 8 bases are a match to TRBD1. The germline CDR1 and CDR2 sequences are SGHTA and FQGNSA. The CDR3 loop spans 16 amino acids. With 5 bases clipped from V and 0 bases from J, the junction kept 5 bases outside the gene matches. This chain's CDR3 is CASSPGTGSNTGELFF. The CDR3 region has the DNA TGTGCCAGCAGCCCAGGGACAGGATCGAACACCGGGGAGCTGTTTTTT.

J is TRBJ1-5 and V is TRBV6-1; a possible D gene is TRBD1 (6 bases). Germline V gene data show CDR1 as MNHNS and CDR2 as SASEGT. This CDR3 is built from 14 residues. V was shortened by 1 base and J by 10 bases, with 14 bases between the two germline ends. CDR3 coding DNA: TGTGCCAGCAGTGAAGTTCAGGGGATGGTTCCCCAGCATTTT. Residues: CASSEVQGMVPQHF.

The V gene is TRBV9, the J gene TRBJ2-7, with 7 nucleotides matching TRBD1. The CDR3 totals 16 residues. Germline V gives CDR1 SGDLS, CDR2 YYNGEE. V trimming: 3 bases; J trimming: 3 bases; junction bases outside the gene matches: 12. CDR3 DNA: TGTGCCAGCAGCGGGGGACAGTCCCTTACAATCTACGAGCAGTACTTC. Protein: CASSGGQSLTIYEQYF. Full variable domain (outside the CDR3, taken from reference TRBV9 and TRBJ2-7): DSGVTQTPKHLITATGQRVTLRCSPRSGDLSVYWYQQSLDQGLQFLIQYYNGEERAKGNILERFSAQQFPDLHSELNLSSLELGDSALYFCASSGGQSLTIYEQYFGPGTRLTVT.